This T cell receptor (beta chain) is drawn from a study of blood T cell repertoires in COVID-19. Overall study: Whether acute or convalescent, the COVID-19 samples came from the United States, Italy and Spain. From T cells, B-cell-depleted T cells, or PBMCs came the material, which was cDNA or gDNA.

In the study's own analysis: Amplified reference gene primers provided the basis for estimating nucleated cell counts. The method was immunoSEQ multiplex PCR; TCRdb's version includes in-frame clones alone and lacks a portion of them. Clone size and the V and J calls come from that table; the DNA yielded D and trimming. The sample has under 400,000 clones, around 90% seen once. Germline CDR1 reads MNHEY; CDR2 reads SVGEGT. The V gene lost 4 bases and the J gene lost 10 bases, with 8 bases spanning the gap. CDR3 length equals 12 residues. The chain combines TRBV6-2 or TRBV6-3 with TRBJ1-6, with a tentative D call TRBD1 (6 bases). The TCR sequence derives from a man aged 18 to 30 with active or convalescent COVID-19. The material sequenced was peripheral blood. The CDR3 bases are TGTGCCAGCAGTTTCGGACAGTCACCCCTCCACTTT. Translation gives CASSFGQSPLHF.